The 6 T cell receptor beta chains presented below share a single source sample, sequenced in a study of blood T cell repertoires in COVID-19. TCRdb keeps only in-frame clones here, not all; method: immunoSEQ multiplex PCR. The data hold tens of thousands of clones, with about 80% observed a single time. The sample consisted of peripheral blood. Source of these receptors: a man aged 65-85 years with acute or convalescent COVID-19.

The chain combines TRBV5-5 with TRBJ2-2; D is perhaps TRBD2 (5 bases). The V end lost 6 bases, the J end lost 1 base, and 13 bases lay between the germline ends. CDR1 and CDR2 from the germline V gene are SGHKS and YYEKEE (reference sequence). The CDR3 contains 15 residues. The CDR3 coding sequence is TGTGCCAGCACCGACCTACGGGGGAACACCGGGGAGCTGTTTTTT. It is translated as CASTDLRGNTGELFF.

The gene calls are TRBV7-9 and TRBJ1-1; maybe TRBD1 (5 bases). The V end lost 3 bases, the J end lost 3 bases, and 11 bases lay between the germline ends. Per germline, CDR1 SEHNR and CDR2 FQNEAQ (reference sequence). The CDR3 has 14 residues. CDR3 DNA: TGTGCCAGCAGCTTTGGGGGAGGAGACACTGAAGCTTTCTTT. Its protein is CASSFGGGDTEAFF.

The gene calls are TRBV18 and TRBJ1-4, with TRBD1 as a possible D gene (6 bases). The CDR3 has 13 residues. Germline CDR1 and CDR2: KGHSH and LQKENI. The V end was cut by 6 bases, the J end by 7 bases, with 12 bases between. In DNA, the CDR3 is TGTGCCAGCTCGGAGGACAGTGGTGAAAAACTGTTTTTT. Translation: CASSEDSGEKLFF.

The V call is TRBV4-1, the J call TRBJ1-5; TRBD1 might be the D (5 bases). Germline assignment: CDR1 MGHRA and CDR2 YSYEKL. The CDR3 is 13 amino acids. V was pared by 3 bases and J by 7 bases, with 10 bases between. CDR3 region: CASSQGGVQPQHF. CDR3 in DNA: TGCGCCAGCAGCCAGGGAGGGGTCCAGCCCCAGCATTTT.

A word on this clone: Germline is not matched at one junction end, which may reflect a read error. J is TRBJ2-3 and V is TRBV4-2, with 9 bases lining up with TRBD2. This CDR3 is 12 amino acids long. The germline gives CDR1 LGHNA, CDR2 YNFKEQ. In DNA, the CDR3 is TGTGCCAGCAGACTACAGGGACTAGCTTTACATTTT. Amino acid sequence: CASRLQGLALHF.

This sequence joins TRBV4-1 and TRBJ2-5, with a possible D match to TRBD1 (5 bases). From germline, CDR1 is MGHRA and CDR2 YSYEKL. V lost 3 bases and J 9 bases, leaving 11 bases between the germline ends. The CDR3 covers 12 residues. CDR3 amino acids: CASSQVPGPQYF. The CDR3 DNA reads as TGCGCCAGCAGCCAGGTTCCAGGGCCCCAGTACTTC.